Below are 18 T cell receptor beta chains sequenced from a single sample in a study of glioma-infiltrating T cells. Using RNA template, CDR3s of TCR alpha and beta were amplified with iRepertoire arm-PCR. In TCRdb, the multiplex PCR reads were re-called with MiXCR into one record per CDR3 protein. The repertoire has more than 350,000 distinct CDR3 sequences, more than 35% of them found once; the top ten carry approximately 12%. Material: glioma tissue, nonneoplastic brain tissue, or PBMCs (not recorded which). The receptors were sampled from a human donor with low-grade glioma or glioblastoma, undergoing nonglioma brain surgery, or in good health (not recorded which).

The chain carries TRBV6-6 and TRBJ2-5, with TRBD1 matching over 7 bases. Per the germline V gene, CDR1 is MNHNY and CDR2 is SVGAGI (reference sequence). V was pared by 2 bases and J by 1 base, with 10 bases of the junction left unmatched. The CDR3 consists of 17 residues. Here the CDR3 DNA reads TGTGCCAGCAGTTACAGCCTGACAGGGAACGTCCAAGAGACCCAGTACTTC. Translation gives CASSYSLTGNVQETQYF.

This clonotype has just a few counts. The chain couples TRBV4-1 to TRBJ2-3; D is tentatively TRBD1 or TRBD2 (5 bases each). The CDR3 contains 16 residues. Trimming pared 5 bases from V and 0 bases from J, leaving 15 bases between. The germline V gene has CDR1 MGHRA and CDR2 YSYEKL. The CDR3 coding sequence is TGCGCCAGCAGCGGGGACGGATTCTTTAGCACAGATACGCAGTATTTT. Protein: CASSGDGFFSTDTQYF.

This clonotype was detected many times. CDR3 sequence (DNA): TGCAGTGCTAGAGATCTTGTCTGGAATGAGCAGTTCTTC. It encodes CSARDLVWNEQFF. The chain combines TRBV20-1 with TRBJ2-1; D gene ambiguous. The CDR3 is 13 residues long. The germline CDR1 and CDR2 sequences are DFQATT and SNEGSKA (reference sequence). Trimming removed 0 bases from V and 7 bases from J, with 10 bases in between.

This clonotype has just one count. This may stem from a read error, because a much larger clone lies one nucleotide away. V and J are TRBV6-5 and TRBJ1-1; no clear D. This CDR3 spans 14 amino acids. CDR1 is MNHEY and CDR2 is SVGAGI in the germline V gene. CDR3 in DNA: TGTGCCAGCGGCGCTAGAGCGGGGAACACTAAAGCTTTCTTT. It is translated as CASGARAGNTKAFF.

Only a few counts were recorded for this clonotype. The gene calls are TRBV3-1 and TRBJ2-7, with D maybe TRBD2 (6 bases). Germline-derived CDR1 and CDR2 are LGHDT and YNNKEL (reference sequence). This CDR3 spans 15 amino acids. V lost 0 bases, J lost 4 bases, and 13 bases lay in between. The CDR3 loop reads CASSQEGASVYEQYF. For the CDR3, the DNA is TGTGCCAGCAGCCAAGAAGGGGCTAGCGTATACGAGCAGTACTTC.

The chain links TRBV5-1 to TRBJ1-1, with D hard to call. V was pared by 6 bases and J by 4 bases, with 13 bases between. Germline-derived CDR1 and CDR2 are SGHRS and YFSETQ. The CDR3 extends over 13 amino acids. This chain's CDR3 is CASKYETLTEAFF. The CDR3 region has the DNA TGCGCCAGCAAATACGAGACTCTCACTGAAGCTTTCTTT.

To note about this clonotype: Possible read error: a much larger clone is one base away. V is TRBV5-1 and J is TRBJ2-2; D unclear. Germline V gene lookup returns CDR1 SGHRS and CDR2 YFSETQ. The CDR3 contains 13 residues. This chain's CDR3 is CACSLDVGGELFF. The CDR3 nucleotides read TGCGCCTGCAGCTTGGATGTGGGCGGGGAGCTGTTTTTT.

The chain employs TRBV24-1 and TRBJ2-5, with 10 bases identical to TRBD2. There are 16 residues in the CDR3. Germline V gene data show CDR1 as KGHDR and CDR2 as SFDVKD. V lost 1 base and J lost 2; bases outside the gene matches: 3. The CDR3 protein is CATSDFSGGTQETQYF. Here the CDR3 DNA reads TGTGCCACCAGTGATTTTAGCGGGGGGACTCAAGAGACCCAGTACTTC.

This clonotype was seen more than once but under ten times. This chain uses TRBV20-1 with TRBJ2-5; D is uncertain. There are 14 residues in the CDR3. Germline V gene sequence: CDR1 DFQATT, CDR2 SNEGSKA (reference sequence). V was cut by 0 bases and J by 4 bases, with 12 bases left in between. The DNA of the CDR3 is TGCAGTGCTAGAGATCGGGCTAATGGAGAGACCCAGTACTTC. Its translation is CSARDRANGETQYF.

CDR3 region: CASSVSGQGGSEQYF. Written as DNA, the CDR3 is TGTGCCAGCAGCGTATCTGGACAGGGAGGGTCGGAGCAGTACTTC. The V gene is TRBV9, the J gene TRBJ2-7, with D perhaps matching TRBD1 (8 bases). Germline loops: CDR1 SGDLS, CDR2 YYNGEE. The CDR3 loop spans 15 amino acids. Trimming stripped 1 base from V and 7 bases from J, with 18 bases between.

This clonotype appeared once. This rearrangement joins TRBV29-1 to TRBJ1-2; 8 bases are a match to TRBD1. V lost 6 bases, J lost 4 bases, and 4 bases stayed unmatched. The CDR3 is 12 residues long. The V gene's germline CDR1 is SQVTM and CDR2 ANQGSEA. CDR3 sequence reads: CSVIGQGYGYTF. The CDR3 DNA is TGCAGCGTCATCGGACAGGGCTATGGCTACACCTTC.

This clonotype was observed a handful of times. This rearrangement joins TRBV20-1 to TRBJ2-1; 10 bases are shared with TRBD2. Per germline, CDR1 DFQATT and CDR2 SNEGSKA (reference sequence). V lost 1 base to trimming and J lost 6 bases; unmatched junction nucleotides: 3. The CDR3 length is 14 residues. CDR3 loop: CSARGVAGGNEQFF. The CDR3 region has the DNA TGCAGTGCTAGAGGAGTAGCGGGAGGCAATGAGCAGTTCTTC.

The chain employs TRBV15 and TRBJ2-3; unclear D gene. The CDR3 sequence is 15 residues long. With 0 bases removed from V and 2 bases from J, the gap between germline ends came to 9 bases. Germline V gives CDR1 LNHNV, CDR2 YYDKDF (reference sequence). Written as DNA, the CDR3 is TGTGCCACCAGCAGAGATTCCTCCCCCACAGATACGCAGTATTTT. The encoded protein is CATSRDSSPTDTQYF. Drawing the rest from reference TRBV15 and TRBJ2-3, the complete variable domain is DAMVIQNPRYQVTQFGKPVTLSCSQTLNHNVMYWYQQKSSQAPKLLFHYYDKDFNNEADTPDNFQSRRPNTSFCFLDIRSPGLGDTAMYLCATSRDSSPTDTQYFGPGTRLTVL.

This clonotype showed up just a few times. The chain carries TRBV4-1 and TRBJ2-7, with 10 nucleotides matching TRBD2. The CDR3 contains 16 residues. The V and J ends lost 0 bases and 4 bases, in that order; junction bases with no gene match: 6. Germline V gene lookup returns CDR1 MGHRA and CDR2 YSYEKL. DNA of the CDR3: TGCGCCAGCAGCCAAGATATGGCTAGCGGGAGTTACGAGCAGTACTTC. Translating it yields CASSQDMASGSYEQYF.

The chain employs TRBV28 and TRBJ1-5; 7 bases line up with TRBD1. Germline CDR1 is MDHEN and CDR2 is SYDVKM. The CDR3 is 17 residues long. V shed 3 bases, J shed 0 bases, and the junction held 8 bases outside the gene matches. CDR3 sequence (DNA): TGTGCCAGCAGTTTGGGGATGACAGGGAATAGCAATCAGCCCCAGCATTTT. Translated: CASSLGMTGNSNQPQHF.

This clonotype was found a few times. The V call is TRBV4-3, the J call TRBJ2-5, with TRBD2 as a possible D gene (6 bases). V was pared by 3 bases and J by 2 bases, with 16 bases between. There are 16 residues in the CDR3. CDR1 is LGHNA, CDR2 YSLEER, per germline. As DNA, the CDR3 is TGCGCCAGCAGCCAGGGAGTGGCTAGCGTGCAAGAGACCCAGTACTTC. Protein: CASSQGVASVQETQYF.

The V gene is TRBV7-9, the J gene TRBJ2-1, with 9 positions matching TRBD1. V was pared by 7 bases and J by 4 bases, with 8 bases of the junction left unmatched. The CDR3 contains 15 residues. CDR1 and CDR2 from the germline V gene are SEHNR and FQNEAQ (reference sequence). As DNA, the CDR3 is TGTGCCAGCATCCCGGGACAGGGAGAATACAATGAGCAGTTCTTC. Translated, it gives CASIPGQGEYNEQFF.

This chain links TRBV4-1 with TRBJ1-2; no clear D. Germline CDR1 reads MGHRA; CDR2 reads YSYEKL. CDR3 length equals 12 residues. V was trimmed by 5 bases and J by 7 bases, leaving 11 bases between them. The CDR3 region has the DNA TGCGCCAGCAGCATACGAGGGTCTGGCTACACCTTC. It translates to CASSIRGSGYTF.